This T cell receptor (beta chain) was identified during a study of technical replicates of blood from a handful of donors. The assay was immunoSEQ multiplex PCR, and TCRdb's table has in-frame clones only and misses some. The table lists about 80,000 clones, 65% to 90% of them singletons. J lost 1 base, V lost 2 bases, and 6 bases had no gene match. CDR3 length equals 16 residues. Germline V CDR1 and CDR2: KGHSH, LQKENI. Sample: PBMCs. The clonotype was recovered from a human donor in good health. Some clones in this sample may be carry-over from other donors' samples. V and J are TRBV18 and TRBJ1-1; the match to TRBD1 covers 8 bases. The CDR3 DNA reads TGTGCCAGCTCACCATCGCAGGGGGCGCCGAACACTGAAGCTTTCTTT. This encodes CASSPSQGAPNTEAFF.